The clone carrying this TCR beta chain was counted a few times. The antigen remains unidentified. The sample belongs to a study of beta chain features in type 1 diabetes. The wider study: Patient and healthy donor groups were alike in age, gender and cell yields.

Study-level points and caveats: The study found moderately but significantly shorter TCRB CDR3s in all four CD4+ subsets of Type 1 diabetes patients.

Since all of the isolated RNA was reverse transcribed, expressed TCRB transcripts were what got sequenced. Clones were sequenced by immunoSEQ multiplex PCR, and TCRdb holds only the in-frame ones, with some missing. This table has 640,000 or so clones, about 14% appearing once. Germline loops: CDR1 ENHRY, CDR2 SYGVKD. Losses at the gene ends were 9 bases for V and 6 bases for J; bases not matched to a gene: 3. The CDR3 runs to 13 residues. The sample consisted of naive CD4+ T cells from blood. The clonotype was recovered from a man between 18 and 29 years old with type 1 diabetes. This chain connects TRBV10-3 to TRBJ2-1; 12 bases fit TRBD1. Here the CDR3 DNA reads TGTGCCATGGGACAGGGGGCTGGCAATGAGCAGTTCTTC. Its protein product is CAMGQGAGNEQFF.